The rows below give T cell receptor beta chains drawn from one sample of a study of T cells in Graves' hyperthyroidism and ophthalmopathy. TCRdb processed the multiplex PCR reads anew with MiXCR; each CDR3 protein has one entry. This sample yields 400,000 to 600,000 distinct CDR3 sequences, of which roughly a sixth are seen a single time; 29% belongs to the top ten. Sequencing was carried out using blood. The receptor source for this set is a woman in her 30s with Graves' ophthalmopathy. Each CDR3 is given with its conserved first and last residue. The size field is filled for only some rows; it gives once, few, many or a size class.

v_gene,abundance,j_gene,CDR3aa
TRBV7-9,many,TRBJ1-5,CASSLGGSQPQHF
TRBV7-3,.,TRBJ2-5,CASSANGLPGETQYF
TRBV7-9,many,TRBJ1-1,CASSLDGTYTEAFF
TRBV28,many,TRBJ1-5,CASSFSGGRLQPQHF
TRBV6-2/TRBV6-3,.,TRBJ2-1,CASTRPGNEQFF
TRBV30,many,TRBJ2-5,CAWSPTLQETQYF
TRBV12-3/TRBV12-4,few,TRBJ2-7,CASKSGPTYEQYF
TRBV6-2/TRBV6-3,many,TRBJ2-5,CASTKRDWETQYF
TRBV7-6,many,TRBJ2-5,CASRRGGDQETQYF
TRBV29-1,few,TRBJ2-1,CSVLRDNEQFF
TRBV6-2/TRBV6-3,.,TRBJ1-2,CASSSTPGTGNYGYTF
TRBV6-1,.,TRBJ2-7,CASLGDEQYF
TRBV20-1,many,TRBJ2-3,CSARGGSGHTDTQYF
TRBV24-1,few,TRBJ2-2,CATRGVPGELFF
TRBV20-1,.,TRBJ2-1,CSALAGRSYNEQFF
TRBV9,.,TRBJ2-2,CASTGASGRLVPGELFF
TRBV6-1,many,TRBJ2-7,CASGRGRGNNVPYEQYF
TRBV9,.,TRBJ2-1,CASSVAGPAINEQFF
TRBV29-1,few,TRBJ2-5,CSARNNGWKTQYF
TRBV12-5,.,TRBJ2-1,CASAGVGGEQFF
TRBV6-2/TRBV6-3,many,TRBJ1-5,CASSYTGQVSNQPQHF
TRBV12-3/TRBV12-4,many,TRBJ2-3,CASSPERTGTDTQYF
TRBV12-3/TRBV12-4,many,TRBJ2-1,CASSLLPGLAGEEQFF